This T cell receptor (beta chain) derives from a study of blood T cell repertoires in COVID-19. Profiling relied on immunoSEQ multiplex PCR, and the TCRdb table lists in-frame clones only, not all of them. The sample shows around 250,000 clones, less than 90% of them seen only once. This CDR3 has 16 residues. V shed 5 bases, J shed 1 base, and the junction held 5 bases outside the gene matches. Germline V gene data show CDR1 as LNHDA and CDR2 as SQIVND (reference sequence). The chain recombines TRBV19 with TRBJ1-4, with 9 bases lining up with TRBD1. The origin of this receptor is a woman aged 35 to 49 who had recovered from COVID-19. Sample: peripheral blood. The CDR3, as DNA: TGTGCCAGTAGTGTTTACAGGGGGCTAACTAATGAAAAACTGTTTTTT. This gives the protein CASSVYRGLTNEKLFF.